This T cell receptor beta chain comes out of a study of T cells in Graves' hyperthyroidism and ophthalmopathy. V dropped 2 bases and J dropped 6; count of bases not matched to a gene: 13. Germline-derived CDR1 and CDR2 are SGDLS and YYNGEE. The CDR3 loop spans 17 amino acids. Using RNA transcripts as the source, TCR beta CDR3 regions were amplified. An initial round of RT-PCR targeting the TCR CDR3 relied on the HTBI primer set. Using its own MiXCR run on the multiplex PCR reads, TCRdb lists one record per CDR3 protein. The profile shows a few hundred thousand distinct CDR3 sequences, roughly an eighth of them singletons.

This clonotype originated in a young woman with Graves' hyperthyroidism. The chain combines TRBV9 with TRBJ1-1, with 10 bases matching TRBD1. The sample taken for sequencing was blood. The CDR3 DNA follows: TGTGCCAGCAGCGTCTTCTCCGGGACAGGGGCGTTCGCTGAAGCTTTCTTT. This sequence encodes CASSVFSGTGAFAEAFF.